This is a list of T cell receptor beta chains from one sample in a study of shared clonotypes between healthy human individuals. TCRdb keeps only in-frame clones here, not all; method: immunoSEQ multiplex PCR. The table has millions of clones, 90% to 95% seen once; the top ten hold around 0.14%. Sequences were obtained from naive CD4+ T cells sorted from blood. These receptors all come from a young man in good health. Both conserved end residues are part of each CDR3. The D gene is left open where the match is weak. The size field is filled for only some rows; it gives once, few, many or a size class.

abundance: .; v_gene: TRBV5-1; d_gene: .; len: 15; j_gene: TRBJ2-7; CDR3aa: CASSLEVGVGYEQYF; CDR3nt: TGCGCCAGCAGCTTGGAAGTAGGGGTCGGCTACGAGCAGTACTTC
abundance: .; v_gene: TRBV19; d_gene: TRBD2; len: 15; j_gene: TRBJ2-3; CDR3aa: CASSFGTSGSDTQYF; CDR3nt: TGTGCCAGTAGCTTTGGGACTAGCGGATCAGATACGCAGTATTTT
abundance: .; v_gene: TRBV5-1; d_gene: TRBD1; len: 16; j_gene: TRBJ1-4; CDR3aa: CASSLAGTGSNEKLFF; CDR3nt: TGCGCCAGCAGCTTGGCGGGGACAGGATCTAATGAAAAACTGTTTTTT
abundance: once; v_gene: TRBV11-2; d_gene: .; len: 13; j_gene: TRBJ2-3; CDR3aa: CASLLAGTDTQYF; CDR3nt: TGTGCCAGCCTGCTGGCAGGCACAGATACGCAGTATTTT
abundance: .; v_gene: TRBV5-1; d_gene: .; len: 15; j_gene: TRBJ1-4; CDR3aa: CASSLADSLNEKLFF; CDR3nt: TGCGCCAGCAGCTTGGCCGACAGCCTTAATGAAAAACTGTTTTTT
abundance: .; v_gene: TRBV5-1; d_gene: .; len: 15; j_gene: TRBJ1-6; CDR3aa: CASSLVPGDNSPLHF; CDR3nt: TGCGCCAGCAGCTTGGTTCCAGGGGATAATTCACCCCTCCACTTT
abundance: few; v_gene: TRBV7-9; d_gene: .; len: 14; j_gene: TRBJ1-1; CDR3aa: CASSLLGVNTEAFF; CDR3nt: TGTGCCAGCAGCCTGTTGGGGGTAAACACTGAAGCTTTCTTT
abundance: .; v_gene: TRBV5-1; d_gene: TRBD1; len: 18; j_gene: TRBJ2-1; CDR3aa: CASSPGTGYIGPYNEQFF; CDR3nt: TGCGCCAGCAGCCCCGGGACAGGGTACATAGGACCCTACAATGAGCAGTTCTTC
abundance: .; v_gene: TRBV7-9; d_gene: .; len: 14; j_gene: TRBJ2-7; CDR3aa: CASMPGPSSYEQYF; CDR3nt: TGTGCCAGCATGCCGGGCCCGAGCTCCTACGAGCAGTACTTC
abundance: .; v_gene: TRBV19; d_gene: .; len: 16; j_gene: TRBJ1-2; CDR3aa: CASSIDPGKDIYGYTF; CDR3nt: TGTGCCAGTAGTATAGACCCGGGGAAGGACATCTATGGCTACACCTTC
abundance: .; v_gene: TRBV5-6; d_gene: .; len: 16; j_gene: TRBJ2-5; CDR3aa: CASSPRTVRDQETQYF; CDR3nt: TGTGCCAGCAGCCCCCGCACCGTCAGGGACCAAGAGACCCAGTACTTC
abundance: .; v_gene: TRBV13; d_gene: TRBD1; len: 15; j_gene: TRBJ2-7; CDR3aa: CASSFKTGGSYEQYF; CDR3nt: TGTGCCAGCAGCTTCAAGACAGGGGGCAGCTACGAGCAGTACTTC
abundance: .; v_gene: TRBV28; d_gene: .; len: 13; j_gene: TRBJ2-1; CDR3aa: CASSLLWRNEQFF; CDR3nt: TGTGCCAGCAGTTTATTATGGCGCAATGAGCAGTTCTTC
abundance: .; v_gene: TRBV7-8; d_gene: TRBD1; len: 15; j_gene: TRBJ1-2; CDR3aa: CASSLGDRLNYGYTF; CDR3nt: TGTGCCAGCAGCCTAGGGGACAGGTTGAACTATGGCTACACCTTC
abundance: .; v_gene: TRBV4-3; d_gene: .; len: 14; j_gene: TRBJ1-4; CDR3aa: CASSPNIRGEKLFF; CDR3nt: TGCGCCAGCAGCCCAAACATCCGGGGTGAAAAACTGTTTTTT
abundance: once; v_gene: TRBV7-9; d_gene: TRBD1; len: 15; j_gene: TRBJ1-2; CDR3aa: CASSVRDRLNYGYTF; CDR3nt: TGTGCCAGCAGCGTTCGGGACAGACTAAACTATGGCTACACCTTC
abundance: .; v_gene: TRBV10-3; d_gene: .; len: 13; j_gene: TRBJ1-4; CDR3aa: CAISEEQGGKLFF; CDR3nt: TGTGCCATCAGTGAGGAACAGGGTGGAAAACTGTTTTTT
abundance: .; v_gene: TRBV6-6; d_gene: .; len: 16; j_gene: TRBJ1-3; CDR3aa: CASSYGGSFSGNTIYF; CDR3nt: TGTGCCAGCAGTTACGGGGGGTCTTTCTCTGGAAACACCATATATTTT
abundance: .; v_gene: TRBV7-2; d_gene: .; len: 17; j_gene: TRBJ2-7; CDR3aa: CASSLAVGLAATTKQYF; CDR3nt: TGTGCCAGCAGCTTAGCGGTGGGGCTAGCTGCTACTACGAAGCAGTACTTC
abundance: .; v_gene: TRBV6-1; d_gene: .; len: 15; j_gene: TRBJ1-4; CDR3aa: CASSEARGSLEKLFF; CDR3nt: TGTGCCAGCAGTGAAGCGCGGGGCTCCCTAGAAAAACTGTTTTTT
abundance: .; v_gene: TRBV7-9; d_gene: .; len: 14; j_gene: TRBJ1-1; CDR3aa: CASSAKGLLGEAFF; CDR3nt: TGTGCCAGCAGCGCAAAAGGCCTTCTGGGGGAAGCTTTCTTT
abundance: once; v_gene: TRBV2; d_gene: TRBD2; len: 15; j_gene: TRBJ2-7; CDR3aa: CASSESRAGRDEQYF; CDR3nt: TGTGCCAGCAGTGAATCTAGGGCAGGGAGGGACGAGCAGTACTTC
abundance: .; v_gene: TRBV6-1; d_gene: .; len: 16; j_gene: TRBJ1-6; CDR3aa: CASSEGTNNRNSPLHF; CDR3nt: TGTGCCAGCAGTGAAGGGACAAATAACAGGAATTCACCCCTCCACTTT
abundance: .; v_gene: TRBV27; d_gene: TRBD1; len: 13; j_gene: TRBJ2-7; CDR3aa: CASSSRQGYEQYF; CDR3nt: TGTGCCAGCAGTTCCCGACAGGGCTACGAGCAGTACTTC
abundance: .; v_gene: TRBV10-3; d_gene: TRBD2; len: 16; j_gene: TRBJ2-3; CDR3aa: CAISESSGGVPDTQYF; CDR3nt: TGTGCCATCAGTGAGTCCAGCGGGGGAGTCCCAGATACGCAGTATTTT
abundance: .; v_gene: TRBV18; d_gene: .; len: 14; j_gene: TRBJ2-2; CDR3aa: CASSYRDNGGELFF; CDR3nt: TGTGCCAGCTCATACCGGGACAACGGAGGGGAGCTGTTTTTT
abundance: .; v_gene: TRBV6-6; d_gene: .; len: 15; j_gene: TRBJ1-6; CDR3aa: CASSIAGDTNSPLHF; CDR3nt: TGTGCCAGCAGTATAGCGGGAGATACCAATTCACCCCTCCACTTT
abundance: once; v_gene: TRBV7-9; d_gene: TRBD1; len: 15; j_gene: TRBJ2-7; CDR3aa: CASSVGQGAVYEQYF; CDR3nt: TGTGCCAGCAGCGTAGGACAGGGGGCTGTCTACGAGCAGTACTTC
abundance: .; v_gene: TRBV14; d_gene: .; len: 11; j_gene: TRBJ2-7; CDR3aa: CASSEGYEQYF; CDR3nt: TGTGCCAGCAGCGAGGGCTACGAGCAGTACTTC
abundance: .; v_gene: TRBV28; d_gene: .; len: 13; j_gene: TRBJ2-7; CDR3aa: CASSLESSYEQYF; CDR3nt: TGTGCCAGCAGTTTAGAGAGCTCCTACGAGCAGTACTTC
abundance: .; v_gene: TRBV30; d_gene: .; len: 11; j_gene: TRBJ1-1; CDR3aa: CAWNLRTEAFF; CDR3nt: TGTGCCTGGAACTTGCGCACTGAAGCTTTCTTT
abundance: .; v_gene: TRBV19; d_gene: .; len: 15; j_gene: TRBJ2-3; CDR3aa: CASRHKPPDLDTQYF; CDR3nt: TGTGCCAGTAGACACAAACCACCCGACTTAGATACGCAGTATTTT
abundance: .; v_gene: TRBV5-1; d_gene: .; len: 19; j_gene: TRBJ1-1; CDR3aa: CASSPGSLRTGGINTEAFF; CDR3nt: TGCGCCAGCAGCCCGGGATCTCTGCGGACCGGAGGAATAAACACTGAAGCTTTCTTT
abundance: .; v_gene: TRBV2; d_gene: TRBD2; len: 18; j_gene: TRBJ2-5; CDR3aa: CASSEVLAGGTVQETQYF; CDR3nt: TGTGCCAGCAGTGAAGTGCTAGCGGGGGGGACCGTTCAAGAGACCCAGTACTTC
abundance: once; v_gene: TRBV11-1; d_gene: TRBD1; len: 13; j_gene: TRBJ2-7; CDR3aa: CASRYTGAGRQYF; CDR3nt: TGTGCCAGCAGGTACACAGGGGCGGGCCGGCAGTACTTC
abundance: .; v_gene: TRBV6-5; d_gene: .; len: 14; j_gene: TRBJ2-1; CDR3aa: CASTRIGAGDEQFF; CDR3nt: TGTGCCAGCACCCGGATCGGGGCGGGCGATGAGCAGTTCTTC
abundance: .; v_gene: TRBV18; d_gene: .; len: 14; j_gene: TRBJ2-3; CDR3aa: CASSPSGVTDTQYF; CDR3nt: TGTGCCAGCTCACCATCGGGGGTCACAGATACGCAGTATTTT
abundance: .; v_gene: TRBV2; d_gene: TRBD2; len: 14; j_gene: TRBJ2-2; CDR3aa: CASSRTSDTGELFF; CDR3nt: TGTGCCAGCAGCCGGACTAGCGACACCGGGGAGCTGTTTTTT
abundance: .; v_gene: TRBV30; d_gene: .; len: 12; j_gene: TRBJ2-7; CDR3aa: CAWGADSYEQYF; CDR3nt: TGTGCCTGGGGGGCCGACTCCTACGAGCAGTACTTC
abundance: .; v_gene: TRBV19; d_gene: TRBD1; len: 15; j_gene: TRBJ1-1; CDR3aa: CASRTGEVMSTEAFF; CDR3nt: TGTGCCAGCCGGACAGGGGAGGTCATGAGCACTGAAGCTTTCTTT
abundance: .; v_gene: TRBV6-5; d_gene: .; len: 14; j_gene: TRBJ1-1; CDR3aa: CASSSLTGYTEAFF; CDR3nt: TGTGCCAGCAGTTCCCTGACAGGCTACACTGAAGCTTTCTTT
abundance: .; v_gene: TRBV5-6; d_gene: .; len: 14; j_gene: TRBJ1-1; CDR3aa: CASSLHTAWAEAFF; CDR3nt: TGTGCCAGCAGCTTACATACGGCCTGGGCTGAAGCTTTCTTT
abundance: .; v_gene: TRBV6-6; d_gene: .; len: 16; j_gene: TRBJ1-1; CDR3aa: CASSYSQGSMNTEAFF; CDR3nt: TGTGCCAGCAGTTACTCGCAGGGCAGCATGAACACTGAAGCTTTCTTT